Each of the 17 T cell receptor beta chains below was sequenced from the same sample in a study of identifying expanded T cells in peripheral blood. Here immunoSEQ multiplex PCR was the method, and the copy in TCRdb shows in-frame clones only, minus some. The data contain over 90,000 clones, 70% to 90% of them singletons. Input material: blood. These receptors were collected from a person between 18 and 75 years old in good health.

V usage is TRBV6-1 and J usage is TRBJ2-5; maybe TRBD2 (5 bases). This CDR3 is 13 amino acids long. Germline CDR1 MNHNS, CDR2 SASEGT. V was cut by 0 bases and J by 5 bases, with 7 bases left in between. CDR3 DNA sequence: TGTGCCAGCAGTGAAGCCGGAGGCGAGACCCAGTACTTC. It translates to CASSEAGGETQYF.

The chain carries TRBV6-1 and TRBJ2-7; maybe TRBD1 (7 bases). The V end was cut by 5 bases, the J end by 2 bases, with 16 bases between. This CDR3 comprises 15 residues. CDR1 and CDR2 from the germline V gene are MNHNS and SASEGT. The CDR3 DNA reads as TGTGCCAGCAGTACTGGCGGGACAGCACCCTACGAGCAGTACTTC. Protein product: CASSTGGTAPYEQYF.

This clone has just one count. The CDR3 nucleotides read TGTGCCAGCTCGGTGACTAGCGGGTACAATGAGCAGTTCTTC. Protein: CASSVTSGYNEQFF. This sequence joins TRBV18 and TRBJ2-1; 10 bases line up with TRBD2. V lost 6 bases to trimming and J lost 4 bases; unmatched junction nucleotides: 3. The CDR3 totals 14 residues. The germline V gene encodes CDR1 KGHSH and CDR2 LQKENI.

The chain is built from TRBV11-2 and TRBJ2-1, with unresolved D. Between the trimmed V and J ends, which lost 1 base and 1 base, there was a span of 8 bases. The length of the CDR3 is 15 residues. Germline loops: CDR1 SGHAT, CDR2 FQNNGV. CDR3 region: CASSLVGPSYNEQFF. As DNA, the CDR3 is TGTGCCAGCAGCTTAGTCGGGCCTTCCTACAATGAGCAGTTCTTC.

The chain combines TRBV28 with TRBJ1-2, with D maybe TRBD1 (5 bases). The CDR3 covers 14 residues. Trimming removed 6 bases from V and 6 bases from J, with 17 bases in between. Germline values: CDR1 MDHEN, CDR2 SYDVKM. For the CDR3, the DNA is TGTGCCAGCAGCAGCCCGGGCAGGGTGGATGGCTACACCTTC. This sequence encodes CASSSPGRVDGYTF.

The gene calls are TRBV19 and TRBJ1-2, with 9 bases identical to TRBD1. The CDR3 is made up of 17 amino acids. V trimming: 4 bases; J trimming: 2 bases; junction bases outside the gene matches: 11. Germline V lookup: CDR1 LNHDA, CDR2 SQIVND (reference sequence). The CDR3: CASSRETGGRTNYGYTF. The CDR3, as DNA: TGTGCCAGTAGTAGGGAGACAGGGGGGAGAACCAACTATGGCTACACCTTC.

This sequence joins TRBV14 and TRBJ2-3; 10 bases map to TRBD2. This CDR3 spans 16 amino acids. Germline V gene lookup returns CDR1 SGHDN and CDR2 FVKESK. Trimming cost V 3 bases and J 1 base; bases outside gene matches: 4. The CDR3 region has the DNA TGTGCCAGCAGCCACGAAGGACTAGCGGGCACAGATACGCAGTATTTT. Protein sequence: CASSHEGLAGTDTQYF.

The V call is TRBV19, the J call TRBJ1-5; 7 bases agree with TRBD1. The CDR3 is made up of 14 amino acids. V was clipped by 9 bases and J by 0 bases; unmatched bases: 5. Germline V lookup: CDR1 LNHDA, CDR2 SQIVND (reference sequence). CDR3 in amino acids: CASRTGYSNQPQHF. CDR3 nucleotide sequence: TGTGCCAGCCGGACAGGATATAGCAATCAGCCCCAGCATTTT.

The genes are TRBV10-1 and TRBJ2-5; perhaps TRBD2 as D (6 bases). Germline V gene sequence: CDR1 WNHNN, CDR2 SYGVQD (reference sequence). The CDR3 runs 13 residues. V dropped 6 bases and J dropped 2 bases, with 10 bases sitting between them. This CDR3 is CASSREAQETQYF. Written as DNA, the CDR3 is TGCGCCAGCAGCAGGGAGGCGCAAGAGACCCAGTACTTC.

The gene calls are TRBV19 and TRBJ2-6; D possibly corresponds to TRBD2 (7 bases). Trimming took 3 bases from V and 4 from J, leaving 13 bases between them. Germline CDR1 is LNHDA and CDR2 is SQIVND (reference sequence). The CDR3 sequence is 16 residues long. The CDR3 reads CASSITGRGGANVLTF. CDR3 in DNA: TGTGCCAGTAGTATCACAGGGAGGGGAGGGGCCAACGTCCTGACTTTC.

The rearrangement links TRBV7-9 to TRBJ2-7; 9 bases line up with TRBD1. The CDR3 runs to 14 residues. The ends lost 5 bases at V and 6 bases at J; junction bases unmatched: 8. Germline-derived CDR1 and CDR2 are SEHNR and FQNEAQ (reference sequence). The CDR3: CASSPGQGSSEQYF. CDR3 DNA sequence: TGTGCCAGCAGCCCGGGACAGGGTTCTTCCGAGCAGTACTTC.

The J gene is TRBJ2-7, the V gene TRBV4-3; no clear D. The length of the CDR3 is 15 residues. Germline V gives CDR1 LGHNA, CDR2 YSLEER. V was cut by 4 bases and J by 0 bases, with 13 bases left in between. This CDR3 is CASSPRAQSSYEQYF. CDR3 DNA: TGCGCCAGCAGCCCCCGTGCCCAGAGCTCCTACGAGCAGTACTTC.

This sequence joins TRBV28 and TRBJ2-2; D unclear. The CDR3 spans 12 residues. Trimming stripped 9 bases from V and 1 base from J, with 6 bases between. Germline loops: CDR1 MDHEN, CDR2 SYDVKM. This CDR3 is CASMWNTGELFF. The CDR3 DNA reads as TGTGCCAGTATGTGGAACACCGGGGAGCTGTTTTTT. Full variable domain (missing parts from reference TRBV28 and TRBJ2-2): DVKVTQSSRYLVKRTGEKVFLECVQDMDHENMFWYRQDPGLGLRLIYFSYDVKMKEKGDIPEGYSVSREKKERFSLILESASTNQTSMYLCASMWNTGELFFGEGSRLTVL.

The chain recombines TRBV2 with TRBJ1-2, with TRBD1 matching over 7 bases. The length of the CDR3 is 15 residues. Germline loops: CDR1 SNHLY, CDR2 FYNNEI. V lost 6 bases and J lost 0; bases outside the gene matches: 7. The CDR3 DNA follows: TGTGCCAGCAGCGCGGGACAGTCAGCTAACTATGGCTACACCTTC. Protein product: CASSAGQSANYGYTF.

This chain joins TRBV25-1 and TRBJ2-7; TRBD1 is a possible D gene (6 bases). The CDR3 is made up of 14 amino acids. Germline assignment: CDR1 MGHDK and CDR2 SYGVNS. Trimming shortened V by 5 bases and J by 2 bases, and 13 bases separated the two germline ends. The CDR3 DNA reads as TGTGCCAGCAGTTTGGACAGATTACCCTACGAGCAGTACTTC. This codes for CASSLDRLPYEQYF.

This sequence joins TRBV4-2 and TRBJ1-2; 11 bases line up with TRBD1. With V trimmed by 5 bases and J by 6 bases, 8 bases remained unmatched. The CDR3 is 15 amino acids. Germline-derived CDR1 and CDR2 are LGHNA and YNFKEQ. CDR3 in amino acids: CASSAGQGAPNGYTF. The CDR3 DNA reads as TGTGCCAGCAGCGCAGGACAGGGGGCGCCGAATGGCTACACCTTC.

The chain links TRBV18 to TRBJ2-7; D is uncertain. V was trimmed by 4 bases and J by 1 base, leaving 14 bases between them. The V gene's germline CDR1 is KGHSH and CDR2 LQKENI. The CDR3 contains 15 residues. This chain's CDR3 is CASSLELVGSYEQYF. CDR3 DNA sequence: TGTGCCAGCTCACTTGAACTCGTGGGATCCTACGAGCAGTACTTC.